This section outlines one TCR beta chain sequence together with its context. The data originate from a study of control samples from healthy donors and cancer patients. Repertoires were generated with immunoSEQ multiplex PCR, while TCRdb's copy carries only in-frame clones and drops some. The sample holds approximately 54,000 clones; roughly 90% are singletons and the top ten take 40%. Germline V gives CDR1 LGHNA, CDR2 YNFKEQ. Trimming stripped 2 bases from V and 5 bases from J, with 9 bases between. The CDR3 is made up of 13 amino acids. Sequencing input: PBMCs. This sequence originates from a man aged 50 to 60 with head and neck cancer. The J gene is TRBJ1-2, the V gene TRBV4-2; D is uncertain. The CDR3 reads CASSQFLRYGYTF. The CDR3 DNA reads TGTGCCAGCAGCCAATTCTTAAGGTATGGCTACACCTTC.